A single sample gave rise to the 16 T cell receptor beta chains below, sequenced in a study of blood T cell repertoires in COVID-19. Profiling relied on immunoSEQ multiplex PCR, and the TCRdb table lists in-frame clones only, not all of them. Here the sample spans 45,000 to 55,000 clones, about four fifths being singletons. Sequenced sample: peripheral blood. The receptors shown here come from a man older than 75 with COVID-19, enrolled during active disease.

This chain links TRBV7-2 with TRBJ2-7; D remains unclear. V gave up 0 bases and J gave up 0 bases, with 6 bases separating them. The germline CDR1 and CDR2 sequences are SGHTA and FQGNSA. CDR3 length: 14 residues. The chain's CDR3 is CASSLAASSYEQYF. CDR3 DNA: TGTGCCAGCAGCTTAGCTGCCAGCTCCTACGAGCAGTACTTC.

The chain links TRBV28 to TRBJ2-5, with 7 nucleotides matching TRBD1. J gave up 6 bases and V 8 bases, and 12 bases lay outside the gene matches. This CDR3 comprises 14 residues. In germline, CDR1 is MDHEN, CDR2 SYDVKM. CDR3: CASLQTGATKTQYF. DNA of the CDR3: TGTGCCAGCCTACAAACAGGGGCAACAAAGACCCAGTACTTC.

The J gene is TRBJ1-3, the V gene TRBV19, with no clear D. This CDR3 contains 14 residues. Per the germline V gene, CDR1 is LNHDA and CDR2 is SQIVND (reference sequence). Trimming stripped 3 bases from V and 2 bases from J, with 8 bases between. The CDR3 protein is CASSIRGTGNTIYF. CDR3 bases: TGTGCCAGTAGTATTCGGGGAACTGGAAACACCATATATTTT.

V gene TRBV6-2 or TRBV6-3 combines with J gene TRBJ2-7, with D possibly being TRBD1 (5 bases). Germline loops: CDR1 MNHEY, CDR2 SVGEGT. CDR3 size: 15 residues. Trimming took 6 bases from V and 3 from J, leaving 18 bases between them. The CDR3 here is CASSRGQGVYYEQYV. Here the CDR3 DNA reads TGTGCCAGCAGCCGCGGCCAAGGGGTCTACTACGAGCAGTACGTC.

This clone appeared a single time. The chain combines TRBV4-1 with TRBJ2-1; 7 bases agree with TRBD2. The CDR3 contains 15 residues. V dropped 7 bases and J dropped 10; count of bases not matched to a gene: 16. From germline, CDR1 is MGHRA and CDR2 YSYEKL. CDR3 sequence reads: CASTPLGGSSGEQFF. The DNA of the CDR3 is TGCGCCAGCACTCCCCTAGGCGGGAGCTCAGGGGAGCAGTTCTTC.

On this clone: The sample carries other DNA sequences with the same CDR3. V gene TRBV5-1 combines with J gene TRBJ2-1; 7 bases are shared with TRBD2. CDR3 size: 14 residues. J was trimmed by 4 bases and V by 0 bases; bases with no gene match: 1. Germline V gene sequence: CDR1 SGHRS, CDR2 YFSETQ. Written as DNA, the CDR3 is TGCGCCAGCAGCTTGGGGGGACTATACAATGAGCAGTTCTTC. This sequence encodes CASSLGGLYNEQFF.

The rearrangement joins TRBV13 to TRBJ2-7; 9 bases agree with TRBD1. V gave up 4 bases and J gave up 3 bases; unmatched junction bases: 7. Germline CDR1 and CDR2: PRHDT and FYEKMQ (reference sequence). This CDR3 spans 15 amino acids. The CDR3 spells CASSSPGQGNYEQYV. For the CDR3, the DNA is TGTGCCAGCAGCTCACCGGGACAGGGTAACTACGAGCAGTACGTC.

The CDR3 region is CASSRDRGVYGYTF. As DNA, the CDR3 is TGTGCCAGCAGCCGAGACAGGGGGGTCTATGGCTACACCTTC. The chain joins TRBV14 to TRBJ1-2; 9 bases match TRBD1. Losses at the gene ends were 4 bases for V and 4 bases for J; bases not matched to a gene: 4. The CDR3 is 14 residues long. CDR1 is SGHDN and CDR2 is FVKESK in the germline V gene.

The rearrangement uses TRBV4-1 and TRBJ2-7; D is unresolved. Trimming shortened V by 0 bases and J by 7 bases, and 13 bases separated the two germline ends. The germline V gene has CDR1 MGHRA and CDR2 YSYEKL. The CDR3 loop spans 14 amino acids. DNA for the CDR3: TGCGCCAGCAGCCAAGATGCCACGACGAGGGAGCAGTACTTC. It codes for CASSQDATTREQYF.

V gene TRBV10-3 combines with J gene TRBJ1-2, with D uncertain. The germline CDR1 and CDR2 sequences are ENHRY and SYGVKD. The V end was cut by 10 bases, the J end by 1 base, with 7 bases between. The CDR3 is made up of 11 amino acids. The CDR3 DNA sequence: TGTGCCACCCAGTTTAACTATGGCTACACCTTC. This translates into CATQFNYGYTF.

This chain connects TRBV6-2 or TRBV6-3 to TRBJ2-5; 8 bases agree with TRBD2. V was clipped by 4 bases and J by 9 bases; unmatched bases: 7. There are 13 residues in the CDR3. In germline, CDR1 is MNHEY, CDR2 SVGEGT. The CDR3 is CASSSSGRGAQYF. The CDR3 DNA sequence: TGTGCCAGCAGTTCCAGCGGGAGAGGGGCCCAGTACTTC.

J is TRBJ1-2 and V is TRBV19, with D maybe TRBD1 (6 bases). CDR1 is LNHDA, CDR2 SQIVND, per germline (reference sequence). V lost 7 bases and J 4 bases, leaving 16 bases between the germline ends. The CDR3 is 14 amino acids. This CDR3 is CASTLLGQPYGYTF. CDR3 sequence (DNA): TGTGCCAGTACCCTACTTGGACAGCCCTATGGCTACACCTTC. Drawing the rest from reference TRBV19 and TRBJ1-2, the complete variable domain is DGGITQSPKYLFRKEGQNVTLSCEQNLNHDAMYWYRQDPGQGLRLIYYSQIVNDFQKGDIAEGYSVSREKKESFPLTVTSAQKNPTAFYLCASTLLGQPYGYTFGSGTRLTVV.

The chain carries TRBV2 and TRBJ1-1; 7 bases are shared with TRBD1. V trimming: 5 bases; J trimming: 3 bases; junction bases outside the gene matches: 9. The CDR3 runs to 15 residues. From germline, CDR1 is SNHLY and CDR2 FYNNEI. As DNA, the CDR3 is TGTGCCAGCAGTCCCTTGACAGGGTCGTACACTGAAGCTTTCTTT. It translates to CASSPLTGSYTEAFF.

In its sample, this clone was seen once. This chain uses TRBV6-1 with TRBJ2-7; TRBD1 matches 12 bases. The CDR3 is made up of 15 amino acids. The J segment lost 4 bases and the V segment lost 3 bases, leaving 4 bases of the junction unmatched. Germline V gene data show CDR1 as MNHNS and CDR2 as SASEGT. The CDR3 DNA is TGTGCCAGCAGTGATAGGGACAGGGGGCGTTACGAGCAGTACTTC. Its translation is CASSDRDRGRYEQYF.

This clone was recorded only once. The chain has TRBV18 and TRBJ1-5; tentatively, D is TRBD1 (6 bases). CDR3 length: 14 amino acids. Trimming removed 8 bases from V and 6 bases from J, with 17 bases in between. The germline V gene encodes CDR1 KGHSH and CDR2 LQKENI. CDR3 in DNA: TGTGCCAGCGAAGACAGGACCCGAGGTCAGCCCCAGCATTTT. Its protein is CASEDRTRGQPQHF.

The J gene is TRBJ1-4, the V gene TRBV15; 11 positions agree with TRBD1. Unmatched junction bases numbered 3, after V lost 2 bases and J lost 7 bases. Germline CDR1 and CDR2: LNHNV and YYDKDF (reference sequence). The CDR3 spans 15 residues. The CDR3 DNA follows: TGTGCCACCAGCAGACCGGACAGGGGGCTTGAAAAACTGTTTTTT. As protein: CATSRPDRGLEKLFF.